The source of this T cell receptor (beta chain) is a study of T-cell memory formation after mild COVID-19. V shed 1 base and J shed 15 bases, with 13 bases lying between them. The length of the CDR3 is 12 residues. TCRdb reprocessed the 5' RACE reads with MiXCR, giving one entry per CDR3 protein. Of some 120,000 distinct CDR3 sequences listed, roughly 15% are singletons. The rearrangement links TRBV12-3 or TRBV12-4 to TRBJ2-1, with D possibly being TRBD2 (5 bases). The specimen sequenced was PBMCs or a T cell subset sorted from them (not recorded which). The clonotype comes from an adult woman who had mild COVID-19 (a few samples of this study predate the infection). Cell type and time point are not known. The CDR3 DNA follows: TGTGCCAGCAGTTTAGTTCCCGAACGGGGGTTCTTC. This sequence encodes CASSLVPERGFF.